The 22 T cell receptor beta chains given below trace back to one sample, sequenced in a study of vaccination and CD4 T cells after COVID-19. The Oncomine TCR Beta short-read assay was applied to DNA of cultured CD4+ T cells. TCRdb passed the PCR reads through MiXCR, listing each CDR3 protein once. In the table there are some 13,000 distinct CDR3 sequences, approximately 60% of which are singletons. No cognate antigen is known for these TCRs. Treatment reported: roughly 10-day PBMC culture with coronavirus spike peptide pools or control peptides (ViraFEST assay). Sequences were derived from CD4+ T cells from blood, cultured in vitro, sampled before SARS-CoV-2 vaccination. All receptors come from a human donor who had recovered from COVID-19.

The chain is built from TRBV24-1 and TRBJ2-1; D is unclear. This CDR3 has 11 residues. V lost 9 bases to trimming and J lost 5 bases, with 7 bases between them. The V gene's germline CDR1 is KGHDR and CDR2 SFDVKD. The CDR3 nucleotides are TGTGCCACCGGCTCTCACAATGAGCAGTTCTTC. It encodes CATGSHNEQFF.

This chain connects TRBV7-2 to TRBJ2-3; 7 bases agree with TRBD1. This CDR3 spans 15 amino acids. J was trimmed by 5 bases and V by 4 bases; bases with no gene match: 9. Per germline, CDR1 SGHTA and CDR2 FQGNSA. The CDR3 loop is CASSSDRARKDTQYF. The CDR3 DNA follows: TGTGCCAGCAGCTCAGACAGGGCCCGTAAAGATACGCAGTATTTT.

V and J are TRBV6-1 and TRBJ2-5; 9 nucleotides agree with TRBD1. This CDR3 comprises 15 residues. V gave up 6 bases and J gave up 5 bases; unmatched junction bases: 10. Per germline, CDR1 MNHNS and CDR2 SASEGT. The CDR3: CASRHRDRVYETQYF. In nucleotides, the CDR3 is TGTGCCAGCAGGCACCGGGACAGGGTGTATGAGACCCAGTACTTC.

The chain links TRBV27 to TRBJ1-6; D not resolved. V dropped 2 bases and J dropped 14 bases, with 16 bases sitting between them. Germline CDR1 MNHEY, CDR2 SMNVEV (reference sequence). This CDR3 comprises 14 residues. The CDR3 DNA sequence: TGTGCCAGCAGTTTAATGACGGACCTTGGGACCCTCCACTTT. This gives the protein CASSLMTDLGTLHF.

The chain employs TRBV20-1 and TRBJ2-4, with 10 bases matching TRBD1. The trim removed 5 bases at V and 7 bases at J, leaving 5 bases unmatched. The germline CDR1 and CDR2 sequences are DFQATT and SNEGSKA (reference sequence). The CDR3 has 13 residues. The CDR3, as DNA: TGCAGTGCTGACAGGGGGCGTCCGAACATTCAGTACTTC. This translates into CSADRGRPNIQYF.

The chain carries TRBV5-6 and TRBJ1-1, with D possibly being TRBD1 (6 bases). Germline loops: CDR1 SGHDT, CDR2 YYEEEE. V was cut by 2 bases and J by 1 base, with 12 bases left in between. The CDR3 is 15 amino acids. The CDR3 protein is CASSFSRGGNTEAFF. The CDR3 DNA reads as TGTGCCAGCAGCTTTTCCAGGGGCGGGAACACTGAAGCTTTCTTT.

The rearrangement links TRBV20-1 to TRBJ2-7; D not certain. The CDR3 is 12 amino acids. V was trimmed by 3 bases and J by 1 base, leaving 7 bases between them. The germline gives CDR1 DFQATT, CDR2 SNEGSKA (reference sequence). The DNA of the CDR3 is TGCAGTGCTAGCCCAAATTCCTACGAGCAGTACTTC. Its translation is CSASPNSYEQYF.

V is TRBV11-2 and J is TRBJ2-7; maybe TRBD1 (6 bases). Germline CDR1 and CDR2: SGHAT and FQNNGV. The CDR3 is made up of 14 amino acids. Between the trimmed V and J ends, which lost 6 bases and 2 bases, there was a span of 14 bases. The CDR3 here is CASSLLQGPYEQYF. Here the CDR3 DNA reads TGTGCCAGCAGTCTTCTACAGGGACCCTACGAGCAGTACTTC.

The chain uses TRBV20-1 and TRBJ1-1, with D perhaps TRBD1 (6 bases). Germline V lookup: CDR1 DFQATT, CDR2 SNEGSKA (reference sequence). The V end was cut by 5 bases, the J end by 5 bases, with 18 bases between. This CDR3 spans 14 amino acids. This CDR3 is CSAFWGGGVTEAFF. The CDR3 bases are TGCAGTGCTTTTTGGGGGGGCGGGGTTACTGAAGCTTTCTTT.

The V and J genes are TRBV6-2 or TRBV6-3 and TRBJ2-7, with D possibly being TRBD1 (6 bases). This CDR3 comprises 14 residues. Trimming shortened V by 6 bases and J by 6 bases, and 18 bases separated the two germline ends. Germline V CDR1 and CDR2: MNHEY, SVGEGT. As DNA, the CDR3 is TGTGCCAGCAGCATATCACAGGGAATTGGCGAGCAGTACTTC. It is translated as CASSISQGIGEQYF.

CDR3 sequence: CASRSGTQRTETQYF. DNA of the CDR3: TGTGCCAGCAGATCAGGGACCCAGAGGACAGAGACCCAGTACTTC. This chain joins TRBV5-4 and TRBJ2-5; D could derive from TRBD1 or TRBD2 (5 bases each). In germline, CDR1 is SGHNT, CDR2 YYREEE (reference sequence). CDR3 length: 15 residues. Trimming stripped 5 bases from V and 4 bases from J, with 18 bases between. Looking up the rest from reference TRBV5-4 and TRBJ2-5 gives the full variable domain: ETGVTQSPTHLIKTRGQQVTLRCSSQSGHNTVSWYQQALGQGPQFIFQYYREEENGRGNFPPRFSGLQFPNYSSELNVNALELDDSALYLCASRSGTQRTETQYFGPGTRLLVL.

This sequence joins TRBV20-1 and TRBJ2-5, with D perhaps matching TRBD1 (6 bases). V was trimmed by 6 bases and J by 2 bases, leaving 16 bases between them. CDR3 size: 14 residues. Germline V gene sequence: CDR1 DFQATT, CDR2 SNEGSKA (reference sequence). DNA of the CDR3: TGCAGTGCCGAGGGGGACACCTCACAAGAGACCCAGTACTTC. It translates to CSAEGDTSQETQYF.

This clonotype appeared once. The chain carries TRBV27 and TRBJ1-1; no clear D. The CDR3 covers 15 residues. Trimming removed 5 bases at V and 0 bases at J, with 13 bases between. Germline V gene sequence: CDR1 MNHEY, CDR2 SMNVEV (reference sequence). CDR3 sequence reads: CASSPSGRMNTEAFF. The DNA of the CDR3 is TGTGCCAGCAGTCCGTCCGGACGGATGAACACTGAAGCTTTCTTT.

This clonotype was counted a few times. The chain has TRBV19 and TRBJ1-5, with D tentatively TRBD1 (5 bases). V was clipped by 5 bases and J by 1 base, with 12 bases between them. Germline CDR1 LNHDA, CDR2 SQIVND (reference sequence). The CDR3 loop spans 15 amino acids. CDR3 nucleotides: TGTGCCAGTAGTGGGATGTGGGGGAGCAATCAGCCCCAGCATTTT. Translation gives CASSGMWGSNQPQHF.

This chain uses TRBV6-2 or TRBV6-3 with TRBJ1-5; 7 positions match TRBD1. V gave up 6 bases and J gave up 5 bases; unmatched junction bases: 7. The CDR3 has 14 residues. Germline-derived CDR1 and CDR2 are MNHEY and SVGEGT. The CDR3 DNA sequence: TGTGCCAGCAGACCCGGACAGGCGGATCAGCCCCAGCATTTT. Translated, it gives CASRPGQADQPQHF.

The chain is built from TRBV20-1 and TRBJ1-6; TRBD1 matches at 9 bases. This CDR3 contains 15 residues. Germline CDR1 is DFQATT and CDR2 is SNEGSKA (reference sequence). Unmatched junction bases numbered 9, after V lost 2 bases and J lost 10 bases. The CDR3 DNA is TGCAGTGCTAGATCACCGGGACAGGGTAAATCACCCCTCCACTTT. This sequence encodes CSARSPGQGKSPLHF.

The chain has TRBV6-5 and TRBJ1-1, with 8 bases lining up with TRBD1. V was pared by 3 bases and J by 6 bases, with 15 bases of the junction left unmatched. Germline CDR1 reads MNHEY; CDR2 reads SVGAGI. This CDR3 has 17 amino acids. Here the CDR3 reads CASSYMVPGGDRAEAFF. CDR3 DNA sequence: TGTGCCAGCAGTTATATGGTTCCAGGGGGCGATCGGGCTGAAGCTTTCTTT.

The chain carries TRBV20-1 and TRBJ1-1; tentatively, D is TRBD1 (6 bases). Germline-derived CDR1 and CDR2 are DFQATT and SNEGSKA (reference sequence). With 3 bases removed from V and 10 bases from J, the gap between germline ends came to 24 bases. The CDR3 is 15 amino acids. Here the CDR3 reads CSARLPGAQGRGAFF. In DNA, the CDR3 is TGCAGTGCTAGGCTGCCAGGGGCCCAAGGGAGGGGAGCTTTCTTT.

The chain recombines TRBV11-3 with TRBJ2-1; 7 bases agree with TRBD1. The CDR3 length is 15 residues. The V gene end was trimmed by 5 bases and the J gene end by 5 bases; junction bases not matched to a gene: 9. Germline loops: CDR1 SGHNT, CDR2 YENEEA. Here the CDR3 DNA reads TGTGCCAGCAGCCACAATCGACAGGGTAACAATGAGCAGTTCTTC. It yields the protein CASSHNRQGNNEQFF.

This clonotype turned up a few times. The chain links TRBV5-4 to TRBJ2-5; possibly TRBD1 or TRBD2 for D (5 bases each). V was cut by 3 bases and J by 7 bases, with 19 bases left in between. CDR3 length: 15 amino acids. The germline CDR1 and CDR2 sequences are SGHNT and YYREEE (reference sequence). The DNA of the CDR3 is TGTGCCAGCAGCTATCCCGGGACGCATGGGAGGACCCAGTACTTC. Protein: CASSYPGTHGRTQYF.

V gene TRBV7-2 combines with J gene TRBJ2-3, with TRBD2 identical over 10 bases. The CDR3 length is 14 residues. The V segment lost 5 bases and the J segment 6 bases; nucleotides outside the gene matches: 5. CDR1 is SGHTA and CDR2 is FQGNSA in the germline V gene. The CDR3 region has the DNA TGTGCCAGCAGCCGTAGCGGGGGGTGGGATACGCAGTATTTT. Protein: CASSRSGGWDTQYF.

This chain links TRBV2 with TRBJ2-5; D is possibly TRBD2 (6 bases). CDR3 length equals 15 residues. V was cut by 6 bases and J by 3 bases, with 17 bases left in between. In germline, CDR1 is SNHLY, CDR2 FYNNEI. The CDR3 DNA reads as TGTGCCAGCAGGGTAGGAGGGCCATCGGAAGAGACCCAGTACTTC. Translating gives CASRVGGPSEETQYF.